These 30 T cell receptor beta chains share one sample of origin, sequenced in a study of blood T cells in healthy people across ages (dated by TCRdb to the mid-2010s). Library method: 5' RACE. This sample was sequenced with an Illumina HiSeq 2500. The second PCR ran for about 7 to 11 cycles and used a J-beta primer mix along with a sample-barcoded 5' primer. The public reads were quality trimmed at Q25 with fastp and then assembled into clones with MiXCR by TCRdb, keeping productive beta chains. CDR3 protein duplicates are merged, each entry listing the most common genes and DNA. This sample holds under 2 million distinct CDR3 sequences; 30% to 40% were observed only once. The leading ten clones occupy around 10% of the sample. The sample comprised blood. The receptor set was obtained from a young woman in good health.

In its sample, this clonotype was seen once. The chain is built from TRBV20-1 and TRBJ1-2, with D possibly being TRBD1 (6 bases). V was clipped by 6 bases and J by 6 bases, with 14 bases between them. In germline, CDR1 is DFQATT, CDR2 SNEGSKA (reference sequence). The CDR3 runs 12 residues. The CDR3 coding sequence is TGCAGTGCCACCGGACAGACGGATGGCTACACCTTC. Amino acid sequence: CSATGQTDGYTF.

The V call is TRBV2, the J call TRBJ1-2; no reliable D call. Germline CDR1 reads SNHLY; CDR2 reads FYNNEI. The CDR3 loop spans 13 amino acids. V dropped 1 base and J dropped 4 bases, with 7 bases sitting between them. The CDR3 region is CASSEGFSYGYTF. The CDR3 nucleotides are TGTGCCAGCAGTGAAGGATTCTCCTATGGCTACACCTTC.

This clonotype was seen only a few times. The chain is built from TRBV28 and TRBJ2-3; tentatively, D is TRBD2 (5 bases). V lost 5 bases and J 0 bases, leaving 12 bases between the germline ends. This CDR3 has 15 residues. From germline, CDR1 is MDHEN and CDR2 SYDVKM. CDR3 sequence reads: CASSPDTGSTDTQYF. The CDR3 bases are TGTGCCAGCAGTCCCGACACGGGGAGCACAGATACGCAGTATTTT. The full variable domain, in which reference TRBV28 and TRBJ2-3 provide the parts outside the CDR3, is DVKVTQSSRYLVKRTGEKVFLECVQDMDHENMFWYRQDPGLGLRLIYFSYDVKMKEKGDIPEGYSVSREKKERFSLILESASTNQTSMYLCASSPDTGSTDTQYFGPGTRLTVL.

In this sample, this clonotype turned up a few times. This sequence joins TRBV15 and TRBJ2-7; D remains ambiguous. The CDR3 covers 16 residues. V lost 0 bases and J 0 bases, leaving 12 bases between the germline ends. Germline assignment: CDR1 LNHNV and CDR2 YYDKDF (reference sequence). Here the CDR3 reads CATSRDRLHSSYEQYF. The CDR3 bases are TGTGCCACCAGCAGAGATAGGCTGCACAGCTCCTACGAGCAGTACTTC. Variable domain in full (rest from reference TRBV15 and TRBJ2-7): DAMVIQNPRYQVTQFGKPVTLSCSQTLNHNVMYWYQQKSSQAPKLLFHYYDKDFNNEADTPDNFQSRRPNTSFCFLDIRSPGLGDTAMYLCATSRDRLHSSYEQYFGPGTRLTVT.

V usage is TRBV4-1 and J usage is TRBJ2-1; 11 positions agree with TRBD2. Germline values: CDR1 MGHRA, CDR2 YSYEKL. With V trimmed by 4 bases and J by 8 bases, 4 bases remained unmatched. The CDR3 is 14 residues long. This CDR3 is CASSPSGGMYEQFF. The DNA for the CDR3 is TGCGCCAGCAGCCCTAGCGGGGGGATGTATGAGCAGTTCTTC.

In its sample, this clonotype was seen once. The V gene is TRBV6-1, the J gene TRBJ2-4; no clear D. Trimming removed 7 bases from V and 7 bases from J, with 8 bases in between. The CDR3 is 11 residues long. Germline V lookup: CDR1 MNHNS, CDR2 SASEGT. Here the CDR3 DNA reads TGTGCCAGCATGATGGAGAACATTCAGTACTTC. Translation gives CASMMENIQYF.

This chain connects TRBV7-2 to TRBJ2-7; unclear D gene. The CDR3 runs 13 residues. Germline V gene lookup returns CDR1 SGHTA and CDR2 FQGNSA. Between the trimmed V and J ends, which lost 2 bases and 2 bases, there was a span of 7 bases. The CDR3 here is CASSLQIAYEQYF. For the CDR3, the DNA is TGTGCCAGCAGCTTACAGATAGCCTACGAGCAGTACTTC.

This chain connects TRBV20-1 to TRBJ1-2; D is ambiguous. Germline V gene lookup returns CDR1 DFQATT and CDR2 SNEGSKA (reference sequence). Trimming took off 1 base at V and 5 bases at J, with 8 bases between the two ends. The CDR3 is 12 residues long. The CDR3 loop reads CSARAQPYGYTF. The CDR3 nucleotides read TGCAGTGCTAGAGCCCAACCTTATGGCTACACCTTC.

The rearrangement uses TRBV5-1 and TRBJ1-4; D perhaps matches TRBD1 (5 bases). CDR1 and CDR2 (germline): SGHRS, YFSETQ. V was clipped by 2 bases and J by 8 bases, with 19 bases between them. CDR3 length: 16 amino acids. CDR3 in DNA: TGCGCCAGCAGCTTTAAAACGGGACCGGGTGGAGAAAAACTGTTTTTT. As protein: CASSFKTGPGGEKLFF.

The chain employs TRBV7-9 and TRBJ1-2, with a tentative D call TRBD1 (5 bases). Germline-derived CDR1 and CDR2 are SEHNR and FQNEAQ (reference sequence). V gave up 3 bases and J gave up 5 bases, with 10 bases separating them. The CDR3 runs 13 residues. DNA of the CDR3: TGTGCCAGCAGCTTCGAGCAGGGTTATGGCTACACCTTC. Its translation: CASSFEQGYGYTF. Drawing the rest from reference TRBV7-9 and TRBJ1-2, the complete variable domain is DTGVSQNPRHKITKRGQNVTFRCDPISEHNRLYWYRQTLGQGPEFLTYFQNEAQLEKSRLLSDRFSAERPKGSFSTLEIQRTEQGDSAMYLCASSFEQGYGYTFGSGTRLTVV.

This clonotype was counted between two and nine times. V and J are TRBV12-3 or TRBV12-4 and TRBJ1-2; 7 bases are shared with TRBD1. The CDR3 is 13 residues long. V lost 6 bases to trimming and J lost 8 bases; unmatched junction nucleotides: 9. Here the CDR3 DNA reads TGTGCCAGCAGGTTCGACAGGGACGGGGGCTACACCTTC. This codes for CASRFDRDGGYTF.

This rearrangement joins TRBV24-1 to TRBJ2-7; D gene uncertain. V was cut by 4 bases and J by 1 base, with 7 bases left in between. Per the germline V gene, CDR1 is KGHDR and CDR2 is SFDVKD. The CDR3 has 13 amino acids. CDR3 region: CATSESGSYEQYF. The CDR3 DNA is TGTGCCACCAGTGAGAGTGGTTCCTACGAGCAGTACTTC.

Points on this clonotype: The germline gene is not matched at one end of the junction; a read error may be the cause. This chain links TRBV12-5 with TRBJ2-3, with 7 bases matching TRBD2. Germline assignment: CDR1 LGHNT and CDR2 FRNRAP. The CDR3 is made up of 12 amino acids. The CDR3 region is CVSGLDTDTQYF. The CDR3 region has the DNA TGTGTTAGTGGACTAGACACAGATACGCAGTATTTT.

This clonotype appeared a single time. The chain employs TRBV20-1 and TRBJ1-1; D call uncertain. Germline-derived CDR1 and CDR2 are DFQATT and SNEGSKA (reference sequence). Trimming removed 0 bases at V and 10 bases at J, with 12 bases between. This CDR3 region has 12 residues. DNA for the CDR3: TGCAGTGCTAGAGATCATGGGGAAGGAGCTTTCTTT. It is translated as CSARDHGEGAFF.

This clonotype has a handful of counts. The chain has TRBV4-1 and TRBJ2-1, with 10 bases aligning to TRBD2. There are 16 residues in the CDR3. Trimming at V came to 3 bases and at J to 2 bases, leaving 4 bases not matched to a gene. CDR1 and CDR2 from the germline V gene are MGHRA and YSYEKL. The DNA for the CDR3 is TGCGCCAGCAGCCAGCAACTAGCGGGAACCTACAATGAGCAGTTCTTC. Amino acids: CASSQQLAGTYNEQFF.

V is TRBV7-9 and J is TRBJ2-1; 8 nucleotides match TRBD1. The J segment lost 4 bases and the V segment lost 5 bases, leaving 7 bases of the junction unmatched. Germline-derived CDR1 and CDR2 are SEHNR and FQNEAQ (reference sequence). This CDR3 contains 15 residues. CDR3 nucleotides: TGTGCCAGCAGCATCGGGGACAGGCAATACAATGAGCAGTTCTTC. It encodes CASSIGDRQYNEQFF.

This clonotype was observed many times. V is TRBV5-1 and J is TRBJ2-3; tentative D call: TRBD2 (5 bases). Germline V gives CDR1 SGHRS, CDR2 YFSETQ. This CDR3 has 14 residues. V was clipped by 2 bases and J by 1 base, with 8 bases between them. CDR3 in amino acids: CASSLNGGTDTQYF. The DNA for the CDR3 is TGCGCCAGCAGCTTAAACGGGGGCACAGATACGCAGTATTTT.

This clonotype has a handful of counts. The V gene is TRBV29-1, the J gene TRBJ2-3, with 9 bases aligning to TRBD2. With 6 bases clipped from V and 4 bases from J, the junction kept 11 bases outside the gene matches. This CDR3 spans 15 amino acids. CDR1 and CDR2 from the germline V gene are SQVTM and ANQGSEA. The CDR3 here is CSVPRVAGVPDTQYF. The CDR3 coding sequence is TGCAGCGTCCCCAGGGTAGCGGGAGTCCCAGATACGCAGTATTTT.

The gene calls are TRBV15 and TRBJ2-3; possible D gene TRBD2, 6 bases. CDR3 length: 16 residues. Germline lookup yields CDR1 LNHNV and CDR2 YYDKDF (reference sequence). V lost 0 bases and J 0 bases, leaving 10 bases between the germline ends. CDR3 bases: TGTGCCACCAGCAGAGAACAGCGGGCGAGCACAGATACGCAGTATTTT. This codes for CATSREQRASTDTQYF.

V gene TRBV7-9 combines with J gene TRBJ1-4; D is ambiguous. The CDR3 contains 15 residues. Deletions cut 3 bases from V and 8 bases from J, with 16 bases between. Germline CDR1 SEHNR, CDR2 FQNEAQ (reference sequence). The CDR3 region is CASSLVGKGPEKLFF. The DNA for the CDR3 is TGTGCCAGCAGCTTGGTGGGGAAGGGCCCCGAAAAACTGTTTTTT.

The rearrangement joins TRBV20-1 to TRBJ1-5, with 7 bases matching TRBD1. Germline CDR1 reads DFQATT; CDR2 reads SNEGSKA (reference sequence). J gave up 0 bases and V 4 bases, and 6 bases lay outside the gene matches. This CDR3 has 15 residues. CDR3 nucleotides: TGCAGTGCTATCGGACAGGACTATAGCAATCAGCCCCAGCATTTT. Amino acid sequence: CSAIGQDYSNQPQHF.

This clonotype appeared a few times. V gene TRBV7-9 combines with J gene TRBJ2-5, with 7 positions matching TRBD2. Germline V gene data show CDR1 as SEHNR and CDR2 as FQNEAQ (reference sequence). There are 16 residues in the CDR3. Trimming removed 5 bases from V and 2 bases from J; junction bases left unmatched: 11. The CDR3 nucleotides are TGTGCCAGCAGCCCCTGGGGAGGGTCAGGGCAAGAGACCCAGTACTTC. This codes for CASSPWGGSGQETQYF.

The chain carries TRBV10-3 and TRBJ2-1; 8 nucleotides align to TRBD2. The CDR3 extends over 15 amino acids. Germline-derived CDR1 and CDR2 are ENHRY and SYGVKD. V lost 4 bases, J lost 4 bases, and 6 bases stayed unmatched. In DNA form, the CDR3 reads TGTGCCATCAGTGGTAGCCGCGGGGGGTACAATGAGCAGTTCTTC. It translates to CAISGSRGGYNEQFF.

This clonotype has a handful of counts. The J gene is TRBJ2-7, the V gene TRBV12-3 or TRBV12-4; TRBD1 matches at 9 bases. The ends lost 5 bases at V and 6 bases at J; junction bases unmatched: 5. The CDR3 runs 13 residues. CDR3 protein: CASSGTGKSEQYF. The CDR3 nucleotides are TGTGCCAGCAGTGGGACAGGGAAGAGCGAGCAGTACTTC.

V gene TRBV12-3 or TRBV12-4 combines with J gene TRBJ1-2, with a possible D match to TRBD1 (5 bases). CDR3 size: 16 residues. The V end was cut by 5 bases, the J end by 5 bases, with 21 bases between. The CDR3 region is CASSLSGGEGMYGYTF. The CDR3 DNA reads TGTGCCAGCAGTCTCTCGGGGGGGGAGGGGATGTATGGCTACACCTTC.

This clonotype was detected only a few times. The V and J genes are TRBV27 and TRBJ1-5; no clear D gene. This CDR3 has 14 residues. Germline-derived CDR1 and CDR2 are MNHEY and SMNVEV (reference sequence). Trimming removed 8 bases from V and 0 bases from J, with 11 bases in between. The CDR3 DNA reads as TGTGCCAGCGGAGTGCTCTATAGCAATCAGCCCCAGCATTTT. It translates to CASGVLYSNQPQHF.

There are a few counts of this clonotype. The rearrangement joins TRBV28 to TRBJ2-7; TRBD2 aligns across 9 bases. V lost 3 bases and J lost 4; bases outside the gene matches: 4. Per the germline V gene, CDR1 is MDHEN and CDR2 is SYDVKM. The length of the CDR3 is 14 residues. The DNA of the CDR3 is TGTGCCAGCAGTTTTGCGACTAGCGGATACGAGCAGTACTTC. The encoded protein is CASSFATSGYEQYF.

This clonotype was counted ten times or more. The chain links TRBV12-3 or TRBV12-4 to TRBJ1-1, with 8 nucleotides matching TRBD1. Losses at the gene ends were 2 bases for V and 1 base for J; bases not matched to a gene: 3. The CDR3 is 15 amino acids. The DNA for the CDR3 is TGTGCCAGCAGTTTACCAGGGGGCACGAACACTGAAGCTTTCTTT. Translated, it gives CASSLPGGTNTEAFF.

Details on this clonotype: A junction boundary mismatches the germline segment, possibly from a read error. V usage is TRBV9 and J usage is TRBJ2-5; 9 bases are shared with TRBD2. The germline gives CDR1 SGDLS, CDR2 YYNGEE. The CDR3 sequence is 16 residues long. The CDR3 nucleotides are TGTGCCAGCAGCGTAGGGTCTAGCGGGAACCAAGAGGCCCAGTACTTC. This gives the protein CASSVGSSGNQEAQYF. The full variable domain, rest sourced from reference TRBV9 and TRBJ2-5, is DSGVTQTPKHLITATGQRVTLRCSPRSGDLSVYWYQQSLDQGLQFLIQYYNGEERAKGNILERFSAQQFPDLHSELNLSSLELGDSALYFCASSVGSSGNQEAQYFGPGTRLLVL.

The chain has TRBV20-1 and TRBJ2-7; 7 positions agree with TRBD1. Germline CDR1 DFQATT, CDR2 SNEGSKA (reference sequence). The CDR3 runs 14 residues. With V trimmed by 5 bases and J by 6 bases, 13 bases remained unmatched. The CDR3: CSAPNRGRAGEQYF. Here the CDR3 DNA reads TGCAGTGCTCCTAACAGGGGTCGGGCCGGCGAGCAGTACTTC.